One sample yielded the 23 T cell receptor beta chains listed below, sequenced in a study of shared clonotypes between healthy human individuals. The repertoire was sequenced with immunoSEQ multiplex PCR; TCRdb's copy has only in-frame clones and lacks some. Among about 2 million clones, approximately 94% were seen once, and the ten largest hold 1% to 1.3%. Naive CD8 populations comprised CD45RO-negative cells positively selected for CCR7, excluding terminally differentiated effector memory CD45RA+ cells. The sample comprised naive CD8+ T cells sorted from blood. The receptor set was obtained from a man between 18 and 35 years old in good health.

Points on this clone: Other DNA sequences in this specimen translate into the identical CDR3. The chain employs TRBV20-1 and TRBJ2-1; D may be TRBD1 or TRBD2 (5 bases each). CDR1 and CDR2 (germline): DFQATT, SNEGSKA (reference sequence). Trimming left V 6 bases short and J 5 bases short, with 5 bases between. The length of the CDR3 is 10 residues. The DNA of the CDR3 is TGCAGTGCGGGGGACAATGAGCAGTTCTTC. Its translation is CSAGDNEQFF.

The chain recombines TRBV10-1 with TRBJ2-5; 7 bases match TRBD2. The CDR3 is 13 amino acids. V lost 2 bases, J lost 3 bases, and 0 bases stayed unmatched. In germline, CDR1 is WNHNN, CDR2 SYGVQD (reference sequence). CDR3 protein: CASSEGGEETQYF. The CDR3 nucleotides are TGCGCCAGCAGTGAGGGGGGGGAAGAGACCCAGTACTTC.

For the CDR3, the DNA is TGTGCCAGCAGCTCCGATTGGGACAGCTATAGCAATCAGCCCCAGCATTTT. Translating gives CASSSDWDSYSNQPQHF. V is TRBV7-2 and J is TRBJ1-5; 7 bases map to TRBD1. CDR3 length: 17 residues. The junction had 9 bases not matched to a gene; V was cut back by 4 bases and J by 0 bases. From germline, CDR1 is SGHTA and CDR2 FQGNSA.

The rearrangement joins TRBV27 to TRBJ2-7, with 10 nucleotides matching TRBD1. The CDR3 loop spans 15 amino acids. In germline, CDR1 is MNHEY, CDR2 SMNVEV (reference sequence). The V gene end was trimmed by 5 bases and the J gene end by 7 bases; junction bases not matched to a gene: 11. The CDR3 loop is CASSLTGTGVGEQYF. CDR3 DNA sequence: TGTGCCAGCAGTCTAACCGGGACAGGGGTCGGGGAGCAGTACTTC.

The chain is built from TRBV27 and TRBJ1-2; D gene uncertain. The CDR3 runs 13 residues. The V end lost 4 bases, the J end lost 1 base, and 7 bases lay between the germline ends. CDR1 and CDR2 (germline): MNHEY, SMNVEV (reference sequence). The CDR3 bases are TGTGCCAGCAGTTCCACGGTTAACTATGGCTACACCTTC. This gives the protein CASSSTVNYGYTF.

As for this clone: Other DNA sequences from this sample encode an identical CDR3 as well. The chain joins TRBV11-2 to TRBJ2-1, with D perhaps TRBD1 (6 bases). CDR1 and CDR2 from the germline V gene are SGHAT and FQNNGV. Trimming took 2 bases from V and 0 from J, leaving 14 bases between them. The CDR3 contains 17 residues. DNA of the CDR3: TGTGCCAGCAGCTTAACCCCAGGGGATAGCTCCTACAATGAGCAGTTCTTC. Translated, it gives CASSLTPGDSSYNEQFF. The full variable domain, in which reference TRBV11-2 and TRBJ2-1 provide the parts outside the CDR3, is EAGVAQSPRYKIIEKRQSVAFWCNPISGHATLYWYQQILGQGPKLLIQFQNNGVVDDSQLPKDRFSAERLKGVDSTLKIQPAKLEDSAVYLCASSLTPGDSSYNEQFFGPGTRLTVL.

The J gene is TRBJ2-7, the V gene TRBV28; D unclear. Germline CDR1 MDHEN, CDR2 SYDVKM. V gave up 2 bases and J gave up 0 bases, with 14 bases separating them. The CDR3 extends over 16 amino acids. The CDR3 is CASSLDVKSPSYEQYF. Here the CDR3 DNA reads TGTGCCAGCAGTTTAGATGTCAAATCCCCCTCCTACGAGCAGTACTTC.

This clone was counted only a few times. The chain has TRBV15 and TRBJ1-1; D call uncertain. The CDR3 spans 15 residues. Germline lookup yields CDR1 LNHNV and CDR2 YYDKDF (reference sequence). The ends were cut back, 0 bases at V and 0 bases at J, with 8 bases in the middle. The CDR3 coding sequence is TGTGCCACCAGCAGAGATCGGGCAGTGAACACTGAAGCTTTCTTT. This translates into CATSRDRAVNTEAFF.

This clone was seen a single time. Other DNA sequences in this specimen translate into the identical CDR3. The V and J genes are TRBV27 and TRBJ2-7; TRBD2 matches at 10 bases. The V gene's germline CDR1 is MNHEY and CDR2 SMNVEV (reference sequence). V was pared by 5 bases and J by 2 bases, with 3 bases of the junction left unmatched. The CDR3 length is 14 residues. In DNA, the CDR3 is TGTGCCAGCAGTAGGCTAGCGGGGGCCTACGAGCAGTACTTC. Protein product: CASSRLAGAYEQYF.

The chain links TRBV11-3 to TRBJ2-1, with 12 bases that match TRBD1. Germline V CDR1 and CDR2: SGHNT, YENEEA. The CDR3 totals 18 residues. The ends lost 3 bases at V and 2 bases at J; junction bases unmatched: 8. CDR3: CASSFRSGTGGAYNEQFF. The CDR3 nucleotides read TGTGCCAGCAGCTTTCGTTCCGGGACAGGGGGCGCCTACAATGAGCAGTTCTTC.

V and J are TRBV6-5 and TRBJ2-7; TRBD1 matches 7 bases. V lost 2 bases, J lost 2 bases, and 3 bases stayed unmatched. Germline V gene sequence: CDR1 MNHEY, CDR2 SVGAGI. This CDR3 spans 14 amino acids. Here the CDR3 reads CASSYIQGAYEQYF. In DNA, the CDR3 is TGTGCCAGCAGTTACATTCAGGGGGCCTACGAGCAGTACTTC.

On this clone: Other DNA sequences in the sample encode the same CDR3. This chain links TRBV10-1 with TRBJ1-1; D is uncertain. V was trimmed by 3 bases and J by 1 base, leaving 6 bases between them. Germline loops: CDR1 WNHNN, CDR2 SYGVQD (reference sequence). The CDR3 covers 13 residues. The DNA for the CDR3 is TGCGCCAGCAGTGAAACGGAGAACACTGAAGCTTTCTTT. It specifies CASSETENTEAFF.

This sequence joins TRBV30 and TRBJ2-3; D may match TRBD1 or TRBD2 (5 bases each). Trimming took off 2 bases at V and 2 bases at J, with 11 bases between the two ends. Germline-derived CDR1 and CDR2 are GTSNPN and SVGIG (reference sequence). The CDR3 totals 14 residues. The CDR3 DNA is TGTGCCTGGAGTCTCGGGGCCAACACAGATACGCAGTATTTT. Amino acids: CAWSLGANTDTQYF.

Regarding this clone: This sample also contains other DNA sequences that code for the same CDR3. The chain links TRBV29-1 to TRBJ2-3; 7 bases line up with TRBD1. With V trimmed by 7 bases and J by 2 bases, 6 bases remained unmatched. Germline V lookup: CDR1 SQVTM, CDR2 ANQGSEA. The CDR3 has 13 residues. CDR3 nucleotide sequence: TGCAGCGCTAGGGGACAGAACACAGATACGCAGTATTTT. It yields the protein CSARGQNTDTQYF.

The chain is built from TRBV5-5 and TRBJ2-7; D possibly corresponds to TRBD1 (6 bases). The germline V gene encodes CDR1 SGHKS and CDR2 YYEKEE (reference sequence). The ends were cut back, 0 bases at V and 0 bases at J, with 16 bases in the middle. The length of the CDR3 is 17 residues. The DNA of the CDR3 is TGTGCCAGCAGCTTGGAGTTAGGACAGTTGAGCTCCTACGAGCAGTACTTC. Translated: CASSLELGQLSSYEQYF.

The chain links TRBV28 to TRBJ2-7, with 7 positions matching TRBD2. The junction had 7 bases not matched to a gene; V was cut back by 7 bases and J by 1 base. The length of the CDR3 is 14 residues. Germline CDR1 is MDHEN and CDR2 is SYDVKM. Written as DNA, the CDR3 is TGTGCCAGCACTCCCCCCGGGGGGTCCTACGAGCAGTACTTC. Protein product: CASTPPGGSYEQYF.

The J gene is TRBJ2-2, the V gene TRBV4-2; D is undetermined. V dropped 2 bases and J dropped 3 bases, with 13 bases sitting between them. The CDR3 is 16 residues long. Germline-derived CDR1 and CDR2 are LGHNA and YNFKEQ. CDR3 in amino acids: CASSQTIDSYTGELFF. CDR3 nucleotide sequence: TGTGCCAGCAGCCAAACCATCGACTCGTACACCGGGGAGCTGTTTTTT.

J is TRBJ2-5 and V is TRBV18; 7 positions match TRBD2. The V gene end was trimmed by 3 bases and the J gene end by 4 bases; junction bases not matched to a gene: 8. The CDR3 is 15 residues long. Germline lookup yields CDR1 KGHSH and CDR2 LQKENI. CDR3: CASSPGLPGAETQYF. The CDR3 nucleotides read TGTGCCAGCTCACCGGGACTACCTGGGGCAGAGACCCAGTACTTC. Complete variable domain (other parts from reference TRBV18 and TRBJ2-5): NAGVMQNPRHLVRRRGQEARLRCSPMKGHSHVYWYRQLPEEGLKFMVYLQKENIIDESGMPKERFSAEFPKEGPSILRIQQVVRGDSAAYFCASSPGLPGAETQYFGPGTRLLVL.

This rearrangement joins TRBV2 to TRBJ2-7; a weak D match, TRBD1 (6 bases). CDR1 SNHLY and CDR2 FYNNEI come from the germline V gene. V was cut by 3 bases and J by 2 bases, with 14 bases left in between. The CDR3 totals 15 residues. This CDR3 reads CASSDFRDTPYEQYF. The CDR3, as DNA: TGTGCCAGCAGTGACTTCCGGGACACTCCCTACGAGCAGTACTTC.

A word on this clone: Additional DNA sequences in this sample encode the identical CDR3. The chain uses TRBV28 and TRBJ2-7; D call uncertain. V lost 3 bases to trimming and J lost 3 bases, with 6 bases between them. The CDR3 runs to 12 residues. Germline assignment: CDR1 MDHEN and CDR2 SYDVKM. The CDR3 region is CASSFLSYEQYF. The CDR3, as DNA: TGTGCCAGCAGTTTTCTCAGCTACGAGCAGTACTTC.

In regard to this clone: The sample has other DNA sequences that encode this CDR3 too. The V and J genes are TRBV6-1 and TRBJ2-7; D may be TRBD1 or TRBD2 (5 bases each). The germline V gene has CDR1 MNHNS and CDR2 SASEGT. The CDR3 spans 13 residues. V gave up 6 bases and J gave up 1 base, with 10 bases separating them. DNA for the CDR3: TGTGCCAGCAGAAGGGACGGATCCTACGAGCAGTACTTC. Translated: CASRRDGSYEQYF.

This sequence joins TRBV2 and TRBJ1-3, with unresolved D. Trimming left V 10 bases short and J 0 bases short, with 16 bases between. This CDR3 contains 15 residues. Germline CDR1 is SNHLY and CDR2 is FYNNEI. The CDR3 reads CATAVKVASGNTIYF. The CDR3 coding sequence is TGTGCCACAGCTGTGAAGGTCGCCTCTGGAAACACCATATATTTT.

Here the CDR3 DNA reads TGCGCCAGCAGCTTGGATGCAGGTGACTATGGCTACACCTTC. This encodes CASSLDAGDYGYTF. The chain couples TRBV5-1 to TRBJ1-2, with no clear D. This CDR3 has 14 residues. V was pared by 0 bases and J by 3 bases, with 9 bases between. Germline assignment: CDR1 SGHRS and CDR2 YFSETQ.